What follows is one TCR beta chain and its context. The antigen is undetermined. This CDR3 is built from 14 residues. The germline V gene has CDR1 MNHEY and CDR2 SVGAGI. V lost 5 bases, J lost 0 bases, and 8 bases lay in between. This sample was taken from a study of T cell responses to AZD1222 COVID-19 vaccine. Study results and limitations: Vaccine-associated CD4 TCRs spanned spike, dominant at 160-218 and 743-854. At baseline, seropositivity was found in only five or six AZD1222 recipients.

Data came from immunoSEQ multiplex PCR; TCRdb stores just in-frame clones and leaves some out. The repertoire has approximately 160,000 clones, 75% to 95% of them found once; the top ten carry about 1.6%. The receptor was isolated from an adult in good health. The chain carries TRBV6-5 and TRBJ1-3; D call uncertain. Sample: peripheral blood, taken on day 0 of AZD1222 vaccination. The CDR3 loop is CASSRTSSGNTIYF. The CDR3 nucleotides read TGTGCCAGCAGTCGCACGAGCTCTGGAAACACCATATATTTT.